The present TCR beta chain was sequenced within a study of T cell changes during pregnancy in multiple sclerosis. The ends were cut back, 6 bases at V and 4 bases at J, with 20 bases in the middle. The length of the CDR3 is 16 residues. CDR1 and CDR2 from the germline V gene are LNHNV and YYDKDF (reference sequence). Here immunoSEQ multiplex PCR was the method, and the copy in TCRdb shows in-frame clones only, minus some. Of 29,000 or so clones detected, about 89% appear once; the ten largest clones hold 6.9%. The chain joins TRBV15 to TRBJ2-3; weak D call: TRBD2 (6 bases). The sequenced sample was CD8+ T cells from peripheral blood mononuclear cells, obtained in the second trimester of pregnancy. This TCR came from a female donor with multiple sclerosis, enrolled in a pregnancy study. CDR3 DNA: TGTGCCACCAGGACCGCCGGGGGAGAGAGTGCAGATACGCAGTATTTT. Translating it yields CATRTAGGESADTQYF.